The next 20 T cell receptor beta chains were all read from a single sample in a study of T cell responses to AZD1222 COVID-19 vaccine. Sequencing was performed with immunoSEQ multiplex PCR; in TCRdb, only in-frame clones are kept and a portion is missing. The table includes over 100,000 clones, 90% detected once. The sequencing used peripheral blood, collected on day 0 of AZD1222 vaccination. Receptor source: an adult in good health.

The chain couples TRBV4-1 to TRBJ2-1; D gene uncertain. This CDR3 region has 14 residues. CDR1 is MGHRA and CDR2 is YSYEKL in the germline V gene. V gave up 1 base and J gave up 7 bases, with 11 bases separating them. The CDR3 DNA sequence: TGCGCCAGCAGCCAAGGGATCCAAGTGAATGAGCAGTTCTTC. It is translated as CASSQGIQVNEQFF.

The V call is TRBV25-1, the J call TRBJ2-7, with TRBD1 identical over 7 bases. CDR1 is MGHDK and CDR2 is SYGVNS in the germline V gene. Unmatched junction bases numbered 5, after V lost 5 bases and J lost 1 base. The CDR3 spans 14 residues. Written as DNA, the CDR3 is TGTGCCAGCAGTTGGACAGGAGAATCCTACGAGCAGTACTTC. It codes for CASSWTGESYEQYF.

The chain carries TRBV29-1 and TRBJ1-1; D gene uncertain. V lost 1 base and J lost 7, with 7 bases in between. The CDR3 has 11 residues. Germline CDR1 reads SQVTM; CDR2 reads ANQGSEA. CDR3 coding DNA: TGCAGCGTTGAAGGCGGTCGTGAAGCTTTCTTT. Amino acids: CSVEGGREAFF.

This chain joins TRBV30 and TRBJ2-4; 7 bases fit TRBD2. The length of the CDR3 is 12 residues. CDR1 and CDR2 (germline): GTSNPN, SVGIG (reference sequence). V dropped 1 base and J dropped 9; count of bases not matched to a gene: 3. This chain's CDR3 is CAWSDGGIIQYF. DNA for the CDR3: TGTGCCTGGAGTGACGGGGGGATCATTCAGTACTTC.

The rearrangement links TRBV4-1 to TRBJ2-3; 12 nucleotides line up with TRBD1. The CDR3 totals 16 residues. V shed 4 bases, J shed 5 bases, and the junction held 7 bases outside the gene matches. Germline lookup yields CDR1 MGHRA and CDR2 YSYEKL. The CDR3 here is CASSPSGTGGEDTQYF. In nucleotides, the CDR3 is TGCGCCAGCAGCCCCTCGGGGACAGGGGGCGAAGATACGCAGTATTTT.

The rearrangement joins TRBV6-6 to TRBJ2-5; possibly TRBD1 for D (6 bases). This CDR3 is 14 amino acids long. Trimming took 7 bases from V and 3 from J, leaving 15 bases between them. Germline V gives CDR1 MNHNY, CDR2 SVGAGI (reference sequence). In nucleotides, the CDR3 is TGTGCCAGCAACTTACAGGGTGGGGAAGAGACCCAGTACTTC. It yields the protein CASNLQGGEETQYF.

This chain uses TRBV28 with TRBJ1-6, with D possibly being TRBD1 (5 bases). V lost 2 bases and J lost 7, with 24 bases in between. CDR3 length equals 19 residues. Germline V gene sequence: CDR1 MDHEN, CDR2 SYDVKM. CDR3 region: CASSLLGGQGPIPNSPLHF. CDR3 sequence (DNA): TGTGCCAGCAGTTTACTAGGCGGTCAGGGTCCAATACCCAATTCACCCCTCCACTTT.

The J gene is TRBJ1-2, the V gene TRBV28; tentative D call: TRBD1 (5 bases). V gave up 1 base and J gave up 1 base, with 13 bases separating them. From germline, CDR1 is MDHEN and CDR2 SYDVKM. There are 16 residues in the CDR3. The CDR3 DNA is TGTGCCAGCAGTTTATTGAGGGGCGAGGGTAACTATGGCTACACCTTC. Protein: CASSLLRGEGNYGYTF.

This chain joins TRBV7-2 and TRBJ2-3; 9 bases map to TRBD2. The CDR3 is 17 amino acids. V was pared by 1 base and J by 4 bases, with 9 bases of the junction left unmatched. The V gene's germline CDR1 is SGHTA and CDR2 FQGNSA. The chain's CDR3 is CASSLVSRGGRADTQYF. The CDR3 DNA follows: TGTGCCAGCAGCTTAGTTTCGCGGGGGGGCCGCGCAGATACGCAGTATTTT.

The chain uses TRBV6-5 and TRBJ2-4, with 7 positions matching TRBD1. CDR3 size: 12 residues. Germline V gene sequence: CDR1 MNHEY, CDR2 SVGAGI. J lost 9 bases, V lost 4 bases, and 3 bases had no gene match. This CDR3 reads CASSSTGVIQYF. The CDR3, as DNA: TGTGCCAGCAGTTCCACAGGGGTCATTCAGTACTTC.

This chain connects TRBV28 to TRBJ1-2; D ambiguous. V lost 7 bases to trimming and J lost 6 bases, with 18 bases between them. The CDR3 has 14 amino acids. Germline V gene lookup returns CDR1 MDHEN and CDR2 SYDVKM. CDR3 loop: CASTLGLLAHGYTF. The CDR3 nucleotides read TGTGCCAGCACCCTGGGCCTCCTGGCCCATGGCTACACCTTC.

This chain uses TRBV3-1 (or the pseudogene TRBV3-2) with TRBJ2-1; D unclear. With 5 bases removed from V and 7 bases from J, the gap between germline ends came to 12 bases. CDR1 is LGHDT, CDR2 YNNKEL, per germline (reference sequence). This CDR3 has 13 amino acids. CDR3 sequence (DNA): TGTGCCAGCAGCGGTGTCCAAGGGAATGAGCAGTTCTTC. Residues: CASSGVQGNEQFF.

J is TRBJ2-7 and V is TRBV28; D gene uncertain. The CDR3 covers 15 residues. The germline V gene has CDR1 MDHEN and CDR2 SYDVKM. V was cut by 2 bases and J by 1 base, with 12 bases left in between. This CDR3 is CASSLMPDISYEQYF. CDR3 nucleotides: TGTGCCAGCAGTTTAATGCCGGATATTTCCTACGAGCAGTACTTC. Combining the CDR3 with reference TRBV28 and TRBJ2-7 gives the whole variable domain DVKVTQSSRYLVKRTGEKVFLECVQDMDHENMFWYRQDPGLGLRLIYFSYDVKMKEKGDIPEGYSVSREKKERFSLILESASTNQTSMYLCASSLMPDISYEQYFGPGTRLTVT.

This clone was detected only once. In DNA, the CDR3 is TGCGCCAGCAGCCACACCCGCAGGGGCCAAGGGTCTTCACCCCTCCACTTT. Its translation: CASSHTRRGQGSSPLHF. The gene calls are TRBV4-1 and TRBJ1-6, with D maybe TRBD1 (6 bases). Germline V CDR1 and CDR2: MGHRA, YSYEKL. The length of the CDR3 is 17 residues. The germline V and J ends were trimmed by 3 bases and 9 bases, with 21 bases remaining between them.

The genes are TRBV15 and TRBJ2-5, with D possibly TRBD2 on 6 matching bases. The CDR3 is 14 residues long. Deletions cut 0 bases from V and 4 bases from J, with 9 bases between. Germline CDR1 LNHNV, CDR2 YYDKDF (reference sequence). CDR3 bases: TGTGCCACCAGCAGAGATTTGGGGGGAGAGACCCAGTACTTC. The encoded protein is CATSRDLGGETQYF.

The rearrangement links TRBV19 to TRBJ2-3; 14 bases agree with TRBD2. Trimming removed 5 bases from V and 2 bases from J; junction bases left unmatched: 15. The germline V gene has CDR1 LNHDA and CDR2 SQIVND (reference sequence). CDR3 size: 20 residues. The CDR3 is CASSPRLAGGPMLTTDTQYF. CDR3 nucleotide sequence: TGTGCCAGTAGTCCGAGACTAGCGGGGGGGCCTATGTTGACCACAGATACGCAGTATTTT.

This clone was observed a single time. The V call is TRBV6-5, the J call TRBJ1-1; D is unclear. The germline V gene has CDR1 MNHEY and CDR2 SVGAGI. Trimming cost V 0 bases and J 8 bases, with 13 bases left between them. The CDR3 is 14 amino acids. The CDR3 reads CASSYSLSMVEAFF. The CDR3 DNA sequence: TGTGCCAGCAGTTACTCGCTCAGTATGGTCGAAGCTTTCTTT.

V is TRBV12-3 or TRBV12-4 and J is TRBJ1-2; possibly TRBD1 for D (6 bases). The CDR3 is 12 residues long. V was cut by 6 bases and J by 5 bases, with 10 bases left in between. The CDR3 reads CASRTTGYGYTF. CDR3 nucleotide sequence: TGTGCCAGCAGAACAACAGGGTATGGCTACACCTTC.

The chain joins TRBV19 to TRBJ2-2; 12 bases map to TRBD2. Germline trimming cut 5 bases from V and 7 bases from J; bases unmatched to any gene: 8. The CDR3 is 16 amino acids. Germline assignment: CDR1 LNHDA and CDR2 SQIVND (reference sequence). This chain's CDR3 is CASSGTSGSRGGELFF. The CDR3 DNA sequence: TGTGCCAGTAGTGGGACTAGCGGGTCCAGGGGCGGGGAGCTGTTTTTT.

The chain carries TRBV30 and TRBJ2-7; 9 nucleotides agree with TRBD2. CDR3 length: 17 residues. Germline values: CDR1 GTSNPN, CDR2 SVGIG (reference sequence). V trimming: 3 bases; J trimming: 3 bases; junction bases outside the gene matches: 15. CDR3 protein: CAWRPRLAGSNRYEQYF. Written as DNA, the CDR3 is TGTGCCTGGAGGCCTAGGCTAGCGGGGAGTAACCGCTACGAGCAGTACTTC.